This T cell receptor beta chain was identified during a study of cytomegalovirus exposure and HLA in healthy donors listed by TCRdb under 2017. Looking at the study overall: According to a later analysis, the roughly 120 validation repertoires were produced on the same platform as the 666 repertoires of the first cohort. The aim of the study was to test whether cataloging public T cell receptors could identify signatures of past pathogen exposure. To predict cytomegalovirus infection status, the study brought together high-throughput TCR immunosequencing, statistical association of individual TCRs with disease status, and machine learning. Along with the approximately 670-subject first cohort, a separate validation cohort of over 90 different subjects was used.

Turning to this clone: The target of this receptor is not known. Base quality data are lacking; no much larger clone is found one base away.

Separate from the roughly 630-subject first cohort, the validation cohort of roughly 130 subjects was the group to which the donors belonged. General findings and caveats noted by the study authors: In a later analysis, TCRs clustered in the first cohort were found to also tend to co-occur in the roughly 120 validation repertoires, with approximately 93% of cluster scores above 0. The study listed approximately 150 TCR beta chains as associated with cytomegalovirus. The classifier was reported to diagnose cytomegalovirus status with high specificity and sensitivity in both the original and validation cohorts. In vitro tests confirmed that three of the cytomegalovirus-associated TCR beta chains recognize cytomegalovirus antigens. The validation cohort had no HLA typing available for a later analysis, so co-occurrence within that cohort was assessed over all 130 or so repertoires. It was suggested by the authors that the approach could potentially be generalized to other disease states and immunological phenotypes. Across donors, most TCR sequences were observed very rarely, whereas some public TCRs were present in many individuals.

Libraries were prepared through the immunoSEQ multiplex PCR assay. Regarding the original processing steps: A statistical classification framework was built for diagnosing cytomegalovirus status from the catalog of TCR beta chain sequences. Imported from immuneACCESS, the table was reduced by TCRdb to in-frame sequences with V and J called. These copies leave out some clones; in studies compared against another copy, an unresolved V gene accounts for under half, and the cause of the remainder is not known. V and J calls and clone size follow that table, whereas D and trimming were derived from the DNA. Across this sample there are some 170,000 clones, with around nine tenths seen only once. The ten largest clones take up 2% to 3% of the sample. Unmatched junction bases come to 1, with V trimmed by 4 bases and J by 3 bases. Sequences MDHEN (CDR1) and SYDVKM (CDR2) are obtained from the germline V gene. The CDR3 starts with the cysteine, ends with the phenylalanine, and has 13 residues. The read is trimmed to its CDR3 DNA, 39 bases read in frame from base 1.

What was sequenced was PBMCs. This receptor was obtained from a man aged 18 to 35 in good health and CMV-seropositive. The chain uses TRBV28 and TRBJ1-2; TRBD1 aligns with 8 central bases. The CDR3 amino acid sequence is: CASSSGGHYGYTF. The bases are TGTGCCAGCAGTTCAGGGGGCCACTATGGCTACACCTTC.